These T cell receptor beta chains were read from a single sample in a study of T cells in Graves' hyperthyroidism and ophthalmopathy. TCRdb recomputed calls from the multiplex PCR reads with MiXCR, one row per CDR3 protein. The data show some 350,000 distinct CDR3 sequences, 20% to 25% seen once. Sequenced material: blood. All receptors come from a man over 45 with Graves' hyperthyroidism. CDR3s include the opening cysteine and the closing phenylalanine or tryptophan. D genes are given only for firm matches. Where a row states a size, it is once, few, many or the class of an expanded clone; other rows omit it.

DNA: TGTGCCAGCAGCTGGGCGCCTAATGAGCAGTTCTTC
CDR3: CASSWAPNEQFF
size: few
J: TRBJ2-1
V: TRBV5-4
D: NA

DNA: TGTGCCAGCAGTTACTCAAATGGTGGGGTCCTGAGCACTGAAGCTTTCTTT
CDR3: CASSYSNGGVLSTEAFF
size: NA
J: TRBJ1-1
V: TRBV6-9
D: NA

DNA: TGTGCCCCGTGGGGGATGGAGGCTGAAGCTTTCTTT
CDR3: CAPWGMEAEAFF
size: NA
J: TRBJ1-1
V: TRBV7-3
D: NA

DNA: TGTGCCAGCAGCTGGGGTGGGGGGGTCCAAGAGACCCAGTACTTC
CDR3: CASSWGGGVQETQYF
size: NA
J: TRBJ2-5
V: TRBV5-6
D: TRBD2

DNA: TGTGCCAGCAGCTTACGAGTGGTAGCTTTCTTT
CDR3: CASSLRVVAFF
size: NA
J: TRBJ1-1
V: TRBV7-2
D: NA

DNA: TGTGCCAGCTTGGAACGAAGTGGGAGGACTTGGGAGACCCAGTACTTC
CDR3: CASLERSGRTWETQYF
size: few
J: TRBJ2-5
V: TRBV6-1
D: NA

DNA: TGCGCCAGCAGCTTGGATGGGACTAGCGTCTCCTACAATGAGCAGTTCTTC
CDR3: CASSLDGTSVSYNEQFF
size: NA
J: TRBJ2-1
V: TRBV5-1
D: TRBD2

DNA: TGTGCCAGCAGTTTATCCTTACCCGGGGAGCTGTTTTTT
CDR3: CASSLSLPGELFF
size: many
J: TRBJ2-2
V: TRBV28
D: NA

DNA: TGTGCCAGCAGCTTAGCGCTCGGACAGGCCTCCTACGAGCAGTACTTC
CDR3: CASSLALGQASYEQYF
size: many
J: TRBJ2-7
V: TRBV7-9
D: TRBD1

DNA: TGTGCCGGCAGGCTAGCGGGAGGATTCTATGAGCAGTTCTTC
CDR3: CAGRLAGGFYEQFF
size: NA
J: TRBJ2-1
V: TRBV3-1
D: TRBD2

DNA: TGTGCCAGCAGTTTCGGACTAGCGGGAGGGTACGAGCAGTACTTC
CDR3: CASSFGLAGGYEQYF
size: many
J: TRBJ2-7
V: TRBV12-3/TRBV12-4
D: TRBD2

DNA: TGTGCCAGCACTCGGGGGGCGAACACCGGGGAGCTGTTTTTT
CDR3: CASTRGANTGELFF
size: NA
J: TRBJ2-2
V: TRBV6-1
D: TRBD2

DNA: TGCGCCAGCAGCCATACAGGGGGCACCACAGATACGCAGTATTTT
CDR3: CASSHTGGTTDTQYF
size: NA
J: TRBJ2-3
V: TRBV5-1
D: TRBD1

DNA: TGTGCCAGCTCACCAATAGCGGGAGGCGAGGGAGAGACCCAGTACTTC
CDR3: CASSPIAGGEGETQYF
size: NA
J: TRBJ2-5
V: TRBV18
D: TRBD2

DNA: TGTGCCAGCAGCTCCAGGACTAGCGGGAGTTCCTACGAGCAGTACTTC
CDR3: CASSSRTSGSSYEQYF
size: few
J: TRBJ2-7
V: TRBV7-9
D: TRBD2

DNA: TGCGCCAGCGCTCGAGGAGGAGGGGACTCCTACGAGCGGTACTTC
CDR3: CASARGGGDSYERYF
size: NA
J: TRBJ2-7
V: TRBV5-1
D: NA

DNA: TGCAGCGTTCGATTCCGGGACAGGGTGGGGTACGAGCAGTACTTC
CDR3: CSVRFRDRVGYEQYF
size: NA
J: TRBJ2-7
V: TRBV29-1
D: TRBD1

DNA: TGTGCCAGTACCCTCGATGCATCGGGTGGAAACACCATATATTTT
CDR3: CASTLDASGGNTIYF
size: few
J: TRBJ1-3
V: TRBV19
D: NA

DNA: TGTGCCAACCCAGTGGACGGAGGCTACACCTTC
CDR3: CANPVDGGYTF
size: NA
J: TRBJ1-2
V: TRBV6-1
D: NA

DNA: TGTGCCAGCAGCTACAGGAATTTGAACACTGAAGCTTTCTTT
CDR3: CASSYRNLNTEAFF
size: many
J: TRBJ1-1
V: TRBV6-2/TRBV6-3
D: NA

DNA: TGTGCCAGCACCATGGCCGGGTCTACGACCCAGTACTTC
CDR3: CASTMAGSTTQYF
size: NA
J: TRBJ2-5
V: TRBV6-1
D: NA

DNA: TGTGCCAGCTCACCATTAAACAATGAGCAGTTCTTC
CDR3: CASSPLNNEQFF
size: few
J: TRBJ2-1
V: TRBV18
D: NA

DNA: TGTGCCAGCACCCCTGTCGTGATCACCGGGGAGCTGTTTTTT
CDR3: CASTPVVITGELFF
size: NA
J: TRBJ2-2
V: TRBV28
D: NA

DNA: TGTGCCACCAGCACGGCAACCTCTGAACTGTTTTTT
CDR3: CATSTATSELFF
size: NA
J: TRBJ1-4
V: TRBV15
D: NA

DNA: TGCAGTGCTAGAGGGGGGAGCGCAACTAGCACAGATACGCAGTATTTT
CDR3: CSARGGSATSTDTQYF
size: NA
J: TRBJ2-3
V: TRBV20-1
D: NA

DNA: TGTGCCAGCAGCCAAGGACCCGGGGACTACGAGCAGTACTTC
CDR3: CASSQGPGDYEQYF
size: NA
J: TRBJ2-7
V: TRBV7-2
D: NA

DNA: TGTGCCAGCAGGTCGGGGAGCGGGAGTGTAAATGAGCAGTTCTTC
CDR3: CASRSGSGSVNEQFF
size: NA
J: TRBJ2-1
V: TRBV12-3/TRBV12-4
D: TRBD2

DNA: TGTGCCAGCAGCGCCGGACTAGCGGTCTACAATGAGCAGTTCTTC
CDR3: CASSAGLAVYNEQFF
size: many
J: TRBJ2-1
V: TRBV7-3
D: TRBD2

DNA: TGTGCCAGTAACGCACAGGGTTCGGGGACCCAGTACTTC
CDR3: CASNAQGSGTQYF
size: few
J: TRBJ2-5
V: TRBV3-1
D: NA

DNA: TGTGCCAGCAGTGCCTGGGGAGACGGACTTAAGGCCGAGCAGTTCTTC
CDR3: CASSAWGDGLKAEQFF
size: many
J: TRBJ2-1
V: TRBV2
D: NA

DNA: TGTGCCAGCAGTTATCTGGGAGCTAGCACAGATACGCAGTATTTT
CDR3: CASSYLGASTDTQYF
size: many
J: TRBJ2-3
V: TRBV12-3/TRBV12-4
D: NA

DNA: TGTGCCAGCAGTGTGGGACACTCCTACGAGCAGTACTTC
CDR3: CASSVGHSYEQYF
size: few
J: TRBJ2-7
V: TRBV6-1
D: NA

DNA: TGTGCCAGCAGTGGAGACAGGGGCGGCAATCAGCCCCAGCATTTT
CDR3: CASSGDRGGNQPQHF
size: many
J: TRBJ1-5
V: TRBV2
D: TRBD1

DNA: TGTGCCAGTAGTATAACTACCCTTGGCACAGATACGCAGTATTTT
CDR3: CASSITTLGTDTQYF
size: few
J: TRBJ2-3
V: TRBV19
D: NA

DNA: TGTGCCAGCAGCCGGGACAGGGGCCACTACAATGAGCAGTTCTTC
CDR3: CASSRDRGHYNEQFF
size: NA
J: TRBJ2-1
V: TRBV14
D: TRBD1

DNA: TGTGCCACCAGCAGAGATCCGATAGATACGCAGTATTTT
CDR3: CATSRDPIDTQYF
size: NA
J: TRBJ2-3
V: TRBV15
D: NA

DNA: TGTGCCAGCAGCTTGTCAGGGGGCGCGGTAGCTTTCTTT
CDR3: CASSLSGGAVAFF
size: NA
J: TRBJ1-1
V: TRBV5-6
D: TRBD1

DNA: TGTGCCAGCAGTTACTTAGCGGGAGGGTACAATGAGCAGTTCTTC
CDR3: CASSYLAGGYNEQFF
size: many
J: TRBJ2-1
V: TRBV6-6
D: TRBD2

DNA: TGTGCCAGCAGTGATTTAAAGGGGAGGAATGAGCAGTTCTTC
CDR3: CASSDLKGRNEQFF
size: NA
J: TRBJ2-1
V: TRBV27
D: NA

DNA: TGTGCCTGGAGTGTACTCCGAATAACCGGGGAGCTGTTTTTT
CDR3: CAWSVLRITGELFF
size: NA
J: TRBJ2-2
V: TRBV30
D: NA

DNA: TGTGCCAGCAGTTTGCTAGCGGGGTCGAACACCGGGGAGCTGTTTTTT
CDR3: CASSLLAGSNTGELFF
size: many
J: TRBJ2-2
V: TRBV28
D: TRBD2

DNA: TGTGCCAGCAGTTACGATCGGAAACCCTCGGGCGGGGAGCTGTTTTTT
CDR3: CASSYDRKPSGGELFF
size: few
J: TRBJ2-2
V: TRBV6-9
D: NA

DNA: TGTGCCAGCAGTTATGGGGCCTATGGGACAGGGATGCTTGAAGAGACCCAGTACTTC
CDR3: CASSYGAYGTGMLEETQYF
size: NA
J: TRBJ2-5
V: TRBV28
D: TRBD1

DNA: TGTGCCAGCAGCCAAGATGGAGGTGGTAGAGGCCCCGGCGGGGAGCTGTTTTTT
CDR3: CASSQDGGGRGPGGELFF
size: NA
J: TRBJ2-2
V: TRBV3-1
D: NA

DNA: TGTGCCTGGAGCCCCTTGGGGGAGACCGGGAAACTGTTTTTT
CDR3: CAWSPLGETGKLFF
size: NA
J: TRBJ2-2
V: TRBV30
D: NA

DNA: TGTGCCAGCAGCGTTGGGGGAGGGGGATCCTACGAGCAGTACTTC
CDR3: CASSVGGGGSYEQYF
size: NA
J: TRBJ2-7
V: TRBV13
D: NA

DNA: TGTGCCAGCAGTTCTGCACTAGCGGGAGAGGCCTACAATGAGCAGTTCTTC
CDR3: CASSSALAGEAYNEQFF
size: NA
J: TRBJ2-1
V: TRBV6-2/TRBV6-3
D: TRBD2

DNA: TGTGCCAGCAGTTTGGGCAGGGATAACGGGGAGCTGTTTTTT
CDR3: CASSLGRDNGELFF
size: NA
J: TRBJ2-2
V: TRBV28
D: NA

DNA: TGTGCCAGCAGTGCCCGGGACAGGGTTGGTCAGCCCCAGCATTTT
CDR3: CASSARDRVGQPQHF
size: few
J: TRBJ1-5
V: TRBV28
D: TRBD1